This T cell receptor beta chain was sequenced in a study of blood T cell repertoires in COVID-19. Turning to the study itself: T cells, B-cell-depleted T cells, or PBMCs supplied cDNA or gDNA.

TCRdb's table, derived via immunoSEQ multiplex PCR, lists solely in-frame clones and lacks some. The sample consists of hundreds of thousands of clones, approximately 90% of them appearing once. CDR1 and CDR2 (germline): SNHLY, FYNNEI. Trimming took off 6 bases at V and 8 bases at J, with 17 bases between the two ends. This CDR3 is built from 15 residues. There are a few counts of this clone. Sequenced: peripheral blood. The genes are TRBV2 and TRBJ1-6, with D perhaps TRBD1 (6 bases). The TCR comes from a woman between 25 and 40 years old with acute or convalescent COVID-19. CDR3 bases: TGTGCCAGCAGCGCTAACAGGGTTCAGCATTCACCCCTCCACTTT. Amino acid sequence: CASSANRVQHSPLHF. Complete variable domain (other parts from reference TRBV2 and TRBJ1-6): EPEVTQTPSHQVTQMGQEVILRCVPISNHLYFYWYRQILGQKVEFLVSFYNNEISEKSEIFDDQFSVERPDGSNFTLKIRSTKLEDSAMYFCASSANRVQHSPLHFGNGTRLTVT.